The 22 T cell receptor beta chains presented below share a single source sample, sequenced in a study of chemoradiotherapy in HPV16-positive cancers. Profiled with immunoSEQ multiplex PCR; TCRdb holds only in-frame clones, not every one. The sample lists some 13,000 clones; more than 75% were seen once. Source: blood, taken from a patient who underwent chemoradiotherapy. These receptors originate from a human donor with HPV-associated anogenital cancer.

This clone was detected only once. The chain is built from TRBV2 and TRBJ1-1; maybe TRBD1 (6 bases). Germline V gene sequence: CDR1 SNHLY, CDR2 FYNNEI. Trimming removed 3 bases from V and 0 bases from J, with 8 bases in between. This CDR3 is built from 14 residues. CDR3 nucleotide sequence: TGTGCCAGCAGTGACAGGGGAATGAACACTGAAGCTTTCTTT. Translating it yields CASSDRGMNTEAFF.

The chain employs TRBV6-1 and TRBJ2-5, with D tentatively TRBD2 (5 bases). There are 13 residues in the CDR3. Germline V gives CDR1 MNHNS, CDR2 SASEGT. Trimming shortened V by 6 bases and J by 5 bases, and 13 bases separated the two germline ends. The CDR3: CASRRGRVETQYF. In DNA, the CDR3 is TGTGCCAGCAGACGGGGTAGGGTGGAGACCCAGTACTTC.

This rearrangement joins TRBV7-9 to TRBJ1-1, with no clear D. Trimming stripped 9 bases from V and 3 bases from J, with 17 bases between. The CDR3 loop spans 14 amino acids. In germline, CDR1 is SEHNR, CDR2 FQNEAQ (reference sequence). In nucleotides, the CDR3 is TGTGCCAGTTCCTTTGAGCTTGGGGACACTGAAGCTTTCTTT. This encodes CASSFELGDTEAFF. Full variable domain (outside the CDR3, taken from reference TRBV7-9 and TRBJ1-1): DTGVSQNPRHKITKRGQNVTFRCDPISEHNRLYWYRQTLGQGPEFLTYFQNEAQLEKSRLLSDRFSAERPKGSFSTLEIQRTEQGDSAMYLCASSFELGDTEAFFGQGTRLTVV.

V gene TRBV5-1 combines with J gene TRBJ1-3, with unresolved D. The V end lost 3 bases, the J end lost 0 bases, and 10 bases lay between the germline ends. The CDR3 is made up of 15 amino acids. CDR1 SGHRS and CDR2 YFSETQ come from the germline V gene. CDR3 coding DNA: TGCGCCAGCAGCTACCATGTATCCTCTGGAAACACCATATATTTT. Its translation is CASSYHVSSGNTIYF.

The chain carries TRBV15 and TRBJ1-3; D ambiguous. This CDR3 region has 14 residues. Germline assignment: CDR1 LNHNV and CDR2 YYDKDF (reference sequence). The germline V and J ends were trimmed by 5 bases and 0 bases, with 8 bases remaining between them. The CDR3 bases are TGTGCCACCAGCGGAGGCGTCTCTGGAAACACCATATATTTT. Residues: CATSGGVSGNTIYF.

The chain recombines TRBV6-1 with TRBJ1-6; D uncertain. CDR1 is MNHNS, CDR2 SASEGT, per germline. This CDR3 spans 11 amino acids. V was pared by 8 bases and J by 7 bases, with 6 bases between. The CDR3 DNA is TGTGCCAGCCGGTGGAATTCACCCCTCCACTTT. Translated, it gives CASRWNSPLHF.

V and J are TRBV5-1 and TRBJ1-1, with D possibly TRBD1 on 6 matching bases. The germline gives CDR1 SGHRS, CDR2 YFSETQ. This CDR3 contains 16 residues. Trimming pared 3 bases from V and 1 base from J, leaving 16 bases between. CDR3 bases: TGCGCCAGCAGCTCCGATTTACAGGGACCGAACACTGAAGCTTTCTTT. The encoded protein is CASSSDLQGPNTEAFF.

This chain connects TRBV29-1 to TRBJ2-2; D perhaps matches TRBD2 (5 bases). The germline V gene encodes CDR1 SQVTM and CDR2 ANQGSEA. CDR3 length: 13 amino acids. The V gene lost 6 bases and the J gene lost 3 bases, with 11 bases spanning the gap. This CDR3 reads CSVQTRDTGELFF. The CDR3 region has the DNA TGCAGCGTCCAAACGCGGGACACCGGGGAGCTGTTTTTT.

This clone was detected only a few times. V and J are TRBV5-5 and TRBJ1-5, with 8 nucleotides matching TRBD1. Unmatched junction bases numbered 12, after V lost 7 bases and J lost 0 bases. The CDR3 length is 17 residues. The germline gives CDR1 SGHKS, CDR2 YYEKEE (reference sequence). DNA for the CDR3: TGTGCCAGCTCCCCGACAGGGGCAAGTTATAGCAATCAGCCCCAGCATTTT. It translates to CASSPTGASYSNQPQHF.

This rearrangement joins TRBV7-9 to TRBJ2-1; D may be TRBD2 (5 bases). The CDR3 is 14 residues long. V lost 1 base to trimming and J lost 9 bases, with 13 bases between them. CDR1 and CDR2 from the germline V gene are SEHNR and FQNEAQ (reference sequence). In nucleotides, the CDR3 is TGTGCCAGCAGCTTAGACCCAGCGGCGGGTGAGCAGTTCTTC. Translated: CASSLDPAAGEQFF.

This clone was recorded a few times. The gene calls are TRBV30 and TRBJ1-1; D is unresolved. CDR1 is GTSNPN and CDR2 is SVGIG in the germline V gene (reference sequence). With 2 bases removed from V and 2 bases from J, the gap between germline ends came to 9 bases. The CDR3 has 13 residues. CDR3 DNA: TGTGCCTGGAGTTTGGACTATAACACTGAAGCTTTCTTT. Translation gives CAWSLDYNTEAFF.

The chain carries TRBV27 and TRBJ2-1; 8 nucleotides agree with TRBD1. The CDR3 spans 17 residues. With 5 bases clipped from V and 10 bases from J, the junction kept 19 bases outside the gene matches. Germline values: CDR1 MNHEY, CDR2 SMNVEV (reference sequence). CDR3 residues: CASSPAGGTGFLSEQFF. In nucleotides, the CDR3 is TGTGCCAGCAGTCCTGCTGGGGGGACAGGTTTTCTTTCGGAGCAGTTCTTC.

The V and J genes are TRBV19 and TRBJ2-1; no clear D. Germline CDR1 and CDR2: LNHDA and SQIVND (reference sequence). V gave up 5 bases and J gave up 5 bases, with 10 bases separating them. The CDR3 contains 13 residues. The CDR3 nucleotides read TGTGCCAGTAGTCGGATCCTCGACAATGAGCAGTTCTTC. This codes for CASSRILDNEQFF. Full variable domain (outside the CDR3, taken from reference TRBV19 and TRBJ2-1): DGGITQSPKYLFRKEGQNVTLSCEQNLNHDAMYWYRQDPGQGLRLIYYSQIVNDFQKGDIAEGYSVSREKKESFPLTVTSAQKNPTAFYLCASSRILDNEQFFGPGTRLTVL.

The chain employs TRBV5-1 and TRBJ1-2, with D perhaps TRBD1 (5 bases). Deletions cut 2 bases from V and 1 base from J, with 6 bases between. CDR1 is SGHRS, CDR2 YFSETQ, per germline. The CDR3 has 13 amino acids. The CDR3 coding sequence is TGCGCCAGCAGCTTAGGGGTTAACTATGGCTACACCTTC. Its translation is CASSLGVNYGYTF.

The V call is TRBV19, the J call TRBJ2-2; a weak D match, TRBD1 (6 bases). Deletions cut 2 bases from V and 4 bases from J, with 8 bases between. The germline CDR1 and CDR2 sequences are LNHDA and SQIVND (reference sequence). The CDR3 sequence is 14 residues long. The CDR3 coding sequence is TGTGCCAGTAGTATAAAAGGGGGCACCGGGGAGCTGTTTTTT. It codes for CASSIKGGTGELFF.

Details on this clone: A read error may produce the germline difference seen at one junction end. The chain combines TRBV10-3 with TRBJ1-6; 7 bases align to TRBD1. CDR1 and CDR2 (germline): ENHRY, SYGVKD. The CDR3 consists of 13 residues. The CDR3 DNA sequence: TGTGCCATCAGTGACCCCTCCGGGCAGGGGGTCAGCTTT. Its translation: CAISDPSGQGVSF.

The rearrangement joins TRBV29-1 to TRBJ1-1; TRBD1 agrees at 8 bases. Germline V gene sequence: CDR1 SQVTM, CDR2 ANQGSEA. The J segment lost 1 base and the V segment lost 7 bases, leaving 5 bases of the junction unmatched. The CDR3 loop spans 13 amino acids. The CDR3 DNA reads TGCAGCGGGAGGACAGGGCCGAACACTGAAGCTTTCTTT. Protein sequence: CSGRTGPNTEAFF.

This rearrangement joins TRBV30 to TRBJ1-5, with D possibly being TRBD1 (5 bases). The V gene's germline CDR1 is GTSNPN and CDR2 SVGIG (reference sequence). V was trimmed by 0 bases and J by 4 bases, leaving 13 bases between them. CDR3 length: 15 residues. The CDR3 spells CAWSVPQPGNQPQHF. The CDR3 DNA is TGTGCCTGGAGTGTACCCCAACCAGGGAATCAGCCCCAGCATTTT. The variable domain in full, with the rest retrieved from reference TRBV30 and TRBJ1-5, is SQTIHQWPATLVQPVGSPLSLECTVEGTSNPNLYWYRQAAGRGLQLLFYSVGIGQISSEVPQNLSASRPQDRQFILSSKKLLLSDSGFYLCAWSVPQPGNQPQHFGDGTRLSIL.

The chain uses TRBV27 and TRBJ1-2; maybe TRBD1 (6 bases). V lost 6 bases and J lost 8, with 19 bases in between. The CDR3 extends over 14 amino acids. CDR1 and CDR2 (germline): MNHEY, SMNVEV (reference sequence). CDR3 in DNA: TGTGCCAGCAGATCCCTGGGGCAGGGGTGGGGCTACACCTTC. It is translated as CASRSLGQGWGYTF.

In this sample, this clone turned up a few times. The V call is TRBV7-9, the J call TRBJ1-2; no clear D gene. Trimming pared 1 base from V and 6 bases from J, leaving 9 bases between. This CDR3 is built from 13 residues. CDR1 SEHNR and CDR2 FQNEAQ come from the germline V gene (reference sequence). The CDR3 DNA sequence: TGTGCCAGCAGCTTAGAGCGTCGGCATGGCTACACCTTC. This gives the protein CASSLERRHGYTF.

The chain employs TRBV29-1 and TRBJ2-7, with no clear D. V shed 5 bases and J shed 0 bases, with 11 bases lying between them. The CDR3 totals 13 residues. Germline assignment: CDR1 SQVTM and CDR2 ANQGSEA. CDR3 in DNA: TGCAGCGTTTCGGACCGCCGCTCCTACGAGCAGTACTTC. As protein: CSVSDRRSYEQYF.

This clone was detected only a few times. The chain links TRBV25-1 to TRBJ2-5; D unclear. The CDR3 extends over 14 amino acids. V lost 3 bases and J lost 0, with 8 bases in between. Germline V CDR1 and CDR2: MGHDK, SYGVNS. This CDR3 reads CASSDLGYQETQYF. The CDR3 DNA reads TGTGCCAGCAGTGACCTGGGGTACCAAGAGACCCAGTACTTC.